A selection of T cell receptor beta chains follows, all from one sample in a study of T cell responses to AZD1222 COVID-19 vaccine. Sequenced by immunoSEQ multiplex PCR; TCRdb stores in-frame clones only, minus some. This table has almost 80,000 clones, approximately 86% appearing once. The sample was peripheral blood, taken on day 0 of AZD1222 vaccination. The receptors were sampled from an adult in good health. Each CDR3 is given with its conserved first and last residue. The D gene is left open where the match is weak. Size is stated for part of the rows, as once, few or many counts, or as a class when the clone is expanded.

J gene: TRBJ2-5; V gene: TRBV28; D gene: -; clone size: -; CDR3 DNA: TGTGCCAGCAGTCTACCAGACACCCGAGGCGTGACCCAGTACTTC; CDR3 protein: CASSLPDTRGVTQYF
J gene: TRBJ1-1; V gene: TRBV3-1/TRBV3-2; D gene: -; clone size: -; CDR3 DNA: TGTGCCAGCAGCCAGGGGCGGAACACTGAAGCTTTCTTT; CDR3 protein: CASSQGRNTEAFF
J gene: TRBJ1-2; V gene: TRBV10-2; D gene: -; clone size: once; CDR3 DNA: TGCGCCAGCAGTGAGGGTCGAGGGCCCTATGGCTACACCTTC; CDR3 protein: CASSEGRGPYGYTF
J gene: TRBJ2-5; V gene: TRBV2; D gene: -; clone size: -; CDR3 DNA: TGTGCCAGCAGTGAACGGCGGGATGGGACCCAGTACTTC; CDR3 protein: CASSERRDGTQYF
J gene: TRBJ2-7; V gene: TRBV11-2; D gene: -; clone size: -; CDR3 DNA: TGTGCCAGCAGCTTAGGTACCTACGAGCAGTACTTC; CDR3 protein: CASSLGTYEQYF
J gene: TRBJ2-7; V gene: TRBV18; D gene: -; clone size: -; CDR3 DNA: TGTGCCAGCTCACCACCCGCCCGAAGCTACGAGCAGTACTTC; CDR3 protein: CASSPPARSYEQYF
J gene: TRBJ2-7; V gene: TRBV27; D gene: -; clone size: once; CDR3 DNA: TGTGCCAGCATCCTAAAGGCGACGGCACCCTACGAGCAGTACTTC; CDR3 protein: CASILKATAPYEQYF
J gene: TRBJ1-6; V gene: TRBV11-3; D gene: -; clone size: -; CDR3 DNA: TGTGCCAGCAGCCCGGGGACGGTGAATTCACCCCTCCACTTT; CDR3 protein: CASSPGTVNSPLHF
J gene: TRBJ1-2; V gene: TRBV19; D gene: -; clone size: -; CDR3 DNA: TGTGCCAGTAGTATTTTGGGCCAGAGAGACTACACCTTC; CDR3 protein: CASSILGQRDYTF
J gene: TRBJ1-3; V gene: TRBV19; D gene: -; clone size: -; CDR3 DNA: TGTGCCAGTAGTGAAGGGGCCAGGGCAGGAAACACCATATATTTT; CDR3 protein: CASSEGARAGNTIYF
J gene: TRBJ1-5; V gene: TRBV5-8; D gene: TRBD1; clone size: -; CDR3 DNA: TGTGCCAGCAGCTTATACAGGGGAGCAAATCAGCCCCAGCATTTT; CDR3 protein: CASSLYRGANQPQHF
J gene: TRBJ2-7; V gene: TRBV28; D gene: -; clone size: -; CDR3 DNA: TGTGCCAGCAGTCCCTGGGTCTTCTACGAGCAGTACTTC; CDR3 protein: CASSPWVFYEQYF
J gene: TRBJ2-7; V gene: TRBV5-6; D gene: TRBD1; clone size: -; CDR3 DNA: TGTGCCAGCAGCTGGGGACAGGGGGTCCTACTGAGCTCCTACGAGCAGTACTTC; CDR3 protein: CASSWGQGVLLSSYEQYF
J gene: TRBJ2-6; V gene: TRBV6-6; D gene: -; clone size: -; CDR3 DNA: TGTGCCAGCAGTCGGGCCGGTGGGGCCAACGTCCTGACTTTC; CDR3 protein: CASSRAGGANVLTF
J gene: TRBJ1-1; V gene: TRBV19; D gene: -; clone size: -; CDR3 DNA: TGTGCCAGTAGTAGTTCAGGGGATCTAAACACTGAAGCTTTCTTT; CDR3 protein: CASSSSGDLNTEAFF
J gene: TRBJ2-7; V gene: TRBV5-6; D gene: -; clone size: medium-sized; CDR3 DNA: TGTGCCAGCAGCCTGGTGGGGGTCACGTTCTACGAGCAGTACTTC; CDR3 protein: CASSLVGVTFYEQYF
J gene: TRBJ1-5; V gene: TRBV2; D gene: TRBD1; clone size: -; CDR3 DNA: TGTGCCAGCAAGGACAGGATATATAGCAATCAGCCCCAGCATTTT; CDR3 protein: CASKDRIYSNQPQHF
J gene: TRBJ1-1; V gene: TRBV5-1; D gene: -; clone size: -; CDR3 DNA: TGCGCCAGCAGCACCGGCGGGGGGAACACTGAAGCTTTCTTT; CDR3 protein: CASSTGGGNTEAFF
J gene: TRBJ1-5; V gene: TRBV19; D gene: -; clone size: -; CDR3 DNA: TGTGCCAGTAGTGGTGATGGCGGCAATCAGCCCCAGCATTTT; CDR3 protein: CASSGDGGNQPQHF
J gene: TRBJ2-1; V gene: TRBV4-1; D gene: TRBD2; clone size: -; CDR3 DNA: TGCGCCAGCAGCCAAGATAGCGGGACGAGGAACAATGAGCAGTTCTTC; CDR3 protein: CASSQDSGTRNNEQFF
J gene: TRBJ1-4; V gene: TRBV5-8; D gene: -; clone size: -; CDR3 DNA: TGTGCCAGCAGCTTGGGGACAGCTAATGAAAAACTGTTTTTT; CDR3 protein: CASSLGTANEKLFF
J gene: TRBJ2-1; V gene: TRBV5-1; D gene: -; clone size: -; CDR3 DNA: TGCGCCAGCAGCCTGGAGGGCCCTAGTTCCTACAATGAGCAGTTCTTC; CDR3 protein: CASSLEGPSSYNEQFF
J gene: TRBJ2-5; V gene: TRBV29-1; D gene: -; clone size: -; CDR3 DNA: TGCAGCGTTCGAGCTCGCGGGACAGAAGAGACCCAGTACTTC; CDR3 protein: CSVRARGTEETQYF
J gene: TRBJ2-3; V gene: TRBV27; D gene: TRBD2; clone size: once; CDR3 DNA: TGTGCCAGCAGTCCCCAGCTAGCGGGAGGGCGGGATACGCAGTATTTT; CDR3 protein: CASSPQLAGGRDTQYF
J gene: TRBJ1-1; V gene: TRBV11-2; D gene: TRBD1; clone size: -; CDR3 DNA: TGTGCCAGCAGCTTAATGCGCGCCCCTGGACAGGGGAACACTGAAGCTTTCTTT; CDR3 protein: CASSLMRAPGQGNTEAFF
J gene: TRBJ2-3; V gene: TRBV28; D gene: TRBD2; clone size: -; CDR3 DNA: TGTGCCAGCAGTGGAGGGACTAGCGGGAGGAGGGCAGATACGCAGTATTTT; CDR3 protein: CASSGGTSGRRADTQYF
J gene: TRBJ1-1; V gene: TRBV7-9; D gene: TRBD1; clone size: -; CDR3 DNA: TGTGCCAGCAGCCGGGGACAGGGATCTTTCTCTGAAGCTTTCTTT; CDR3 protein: CASSRGQGSFSEAFF
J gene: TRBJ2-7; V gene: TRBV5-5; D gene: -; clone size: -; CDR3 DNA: TGTGCCAGCAGCGCAGGACCCTACGAGCAGTACTTC; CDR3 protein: CASSAGPYEQYF
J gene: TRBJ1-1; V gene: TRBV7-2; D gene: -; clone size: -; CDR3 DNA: TGTGCCAGCAGCCAAGACAGCGACACTGAAGCTTTCTTT; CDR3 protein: CASSQDSDTEAFF
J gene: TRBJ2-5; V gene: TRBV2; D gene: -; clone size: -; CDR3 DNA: TGTGCCAGCGGGGTTCTGGGAGAAGAGACCCAGTACTTC; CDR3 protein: CASGVLGEETQYF
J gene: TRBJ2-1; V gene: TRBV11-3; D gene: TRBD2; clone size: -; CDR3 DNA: TGTGCCAGCCAAAGTTCTAGCGGGGCCCTTTTTGGTGAGCAGTTCTTC; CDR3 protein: CASQSSSGALFGEQFF
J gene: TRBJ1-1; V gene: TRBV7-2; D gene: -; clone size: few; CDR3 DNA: TGTGCCAGCAGCTGGGGGGGGAACACTGAAGCTTTCTTT; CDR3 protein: CASSWGGNTEAFF
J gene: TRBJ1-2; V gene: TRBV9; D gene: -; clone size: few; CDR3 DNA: TGTGCCAGCAGCCGTTCGGACGGCCGAGTTTGGTACACCTTC; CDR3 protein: CASSRSDGRVWYTF
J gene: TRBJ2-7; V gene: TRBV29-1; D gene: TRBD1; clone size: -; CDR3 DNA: TGCAGCGTTGAGGCCCAGGGGGATTACGAGCAGTACTTC; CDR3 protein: CSVEAQGDYEQYF
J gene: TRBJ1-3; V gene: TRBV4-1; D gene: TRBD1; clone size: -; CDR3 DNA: TGCGCCAGCAGCCAAGATGATTCGGACAGGAGAAACACCATATATTTT; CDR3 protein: CASSQDDSDRRNTIYF
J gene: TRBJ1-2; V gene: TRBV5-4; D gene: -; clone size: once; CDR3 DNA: TGTGCCAGCAGCGTCCTCAGGTCTAGTGGCTACACCTTC; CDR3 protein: CASSVLRSSGYTF
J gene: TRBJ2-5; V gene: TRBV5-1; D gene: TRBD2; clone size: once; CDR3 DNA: TGCGCCAGCAATGCCCCCATCACGGGAGGATGGGAGACCCAGTACTTC; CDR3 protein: CASNAPITGGWETQYF
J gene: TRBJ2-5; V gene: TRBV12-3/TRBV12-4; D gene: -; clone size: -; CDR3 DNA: TGTGCCAGCAGTTATTTCAACCAAGAGACCCAGTACTTC; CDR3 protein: CASSYFNQETQYF
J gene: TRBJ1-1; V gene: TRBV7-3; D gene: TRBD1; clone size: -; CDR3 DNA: TGTGCCAGCAGCCCGGGGACAGGGGTGAACACTGAAGCTTTCTTT; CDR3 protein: CASSPGTGVNTEAFF